This TCR beta chain came from a study of cytomegalovirus exposure and HLA in healthy donors. General study findings and limits: Accurate HLA-A and HLA-B prediction from TCR beta sequences was reported for most subjects. Compared with the roughly 700-donor mean, an Asian-associated ancestry cluster reportedly had fewer N-insertions, according to a later analysis.

This clone appeared a single time. Its antigen is as yet unknown. PCR used 60 Vbeta primers and 13 Jbeta primers. How the authors handled the data: Roughly 9.9 million shared chains were among the roughly 80 million unique TCR beta chains that a later analysis counted. Sequenced by immunoSEQ multiplex PCR; TCRdb stores in-frame clones only, minus some. V, J and clone size are taken as reported in that table, and D and trimming were inferred from the DNA itself. The sample includes roughly 100,000 clones, more than 60% of them seen just once. In germline, CDR1 is PRHDT, CDR2 FYEKMQ (reference sequence). The CDR3 contains 14 residues. The J segment lost 3 bases and the V segment lost 5 bases, leaving 7 bases of the junction unmatched.

Sequencing was carried out using PBMCs. The sequence was obtained from a man aged 18 to 29 in good health and CMV-seropositive. The genes are TRBV13 and TRBJ2-7; TRBD1 agrees at 7 bases. CDR3 DNA sequence: TGTGCCAGCAGCACTACAGGGACAGACTACGAGCAGTACTTC. It yields the protein CASSTTGTDYEQYF.